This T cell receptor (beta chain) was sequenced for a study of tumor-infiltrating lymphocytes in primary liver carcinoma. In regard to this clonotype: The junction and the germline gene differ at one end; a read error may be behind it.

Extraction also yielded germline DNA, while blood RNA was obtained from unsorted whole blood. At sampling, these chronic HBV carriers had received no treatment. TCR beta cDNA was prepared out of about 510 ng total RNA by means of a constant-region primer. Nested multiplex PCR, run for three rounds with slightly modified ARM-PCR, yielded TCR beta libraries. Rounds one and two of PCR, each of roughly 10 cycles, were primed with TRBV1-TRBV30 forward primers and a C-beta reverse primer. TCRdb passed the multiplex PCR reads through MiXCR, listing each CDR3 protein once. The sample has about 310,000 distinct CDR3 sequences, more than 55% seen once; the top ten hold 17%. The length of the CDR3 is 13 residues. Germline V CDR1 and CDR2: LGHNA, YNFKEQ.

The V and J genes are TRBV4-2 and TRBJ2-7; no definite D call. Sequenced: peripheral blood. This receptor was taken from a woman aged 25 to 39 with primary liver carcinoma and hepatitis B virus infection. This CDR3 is CARSQNRHYEQYF. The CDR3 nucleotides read TGTGCCAGAAGCCAAAATCGCCACTACGAGCAGTACTTC.